This TCR beta chain was recorded in a study of response to subunit inactivated influenza vaccine. The J segment lost 0 bases and the V segment lost 4 bases, leaving 9 bases of the junction unmatched. CDR3 length equals 16 residues. Looked up from germline, CDR1 is SGHRS and CDR2 is YFSETQ. This clonotype was counted between two and nine times. TCRdb re-analysed the RT-PCR reads in MiXCR, keeping a single row per CDR3 protein. The repertoire has about 540,000 distinct CDR3 sequences, around a quarter of them found once; the top ten carry 2.5% to 3.5%. The sample also formed part of further work on T cells expressing NK-cell markers. That study reports: Beta-chain TCR cDNA was generated via 5'RACE template switching with UMIs. With respect to HCMV, seven of the eight sequenced donors were seropositive, and one was seronegative. Dominant NKG2C+ clonotypes made up 1.0-7.0% of CD8+ T cells in six donors.

Sequenced material: CD4+ T cells sorted from PBMCs, taken 11 to 12 days after vaccination. This TCR came from a man in his forties or fifties who received an inactivated influenza vaccine. V usage is TRBV5-1 and J usage is TRBJ2-7; TRBD2 aligns across 8 bases. CDR3 protein: CASSGGTSGSSYEQYF. In nucleotides, the CDR3 is TGCGCCAGCAGCGGAGGCACTAGCGGTAGCTCCTACGAGCAGTACTTC. Supplemented by reference TRBV5-1 and TRBJ2-7, the full variable domain reads KAGVTQTPRYLIKTRGQQVTLSCSPISGHRSVSWYQQTPGQGLQFLFEYFSETQRNKGNFPGRFSGRQFSNSRSEMNVSTLELGDSALYLCASSGGTSGSSYEQYFGPGTRLTVT.